The 5 T cell receptor beta chains given below trace back to one sample, sequenced in a study of cytomegalovirus exposure and HLA in healthy donors. With 60 Vbeta and 13 Jbeta primers, the PCR was carried out. Assay used: immunoSEQ multiplex PCR; TCRdb lists only in-frame clones, some missing. The table lists under 150,000 clones, under 80% of them singletons. The source material was PBMCs. These receptors were collected from a woman aged 45 to 65 in good health and CMV-seropositive.

This clone was seen a few times. The V call is TRBV5-1, the J call TRBJ2-1; 11 bases align to TRBD2. Germline CDR1 reads SGHRS; CDR2 reads YFSETQ. V was clipped by 4 bases and J by 6 bases; unmatched bases: 9. The CDR3 length is 16 residues. The CDR3, as DNA: TGCGCCAGCAGCCCGCAGACTAGCGGGGAATCCAATGAGCAGTTCTTC. The encoded protein is CASSPQTSGESNEQFF.

The V gene is TRBV2, the J gene TRBJ1-2; D unclear. The V end lost 5 bases, the J end lost 5 bases, and 6 bases lay between the germline ends. This CDR3 is built from 11 residues. CDR1 and CDR2 (germline): SNHLY, FYNNEI. The DNA of the CDR3 is TGTGCCAGCAGTCCAGAATATGGCTACACCTTC. It specifies CASSPEYGYTF.

The chain links TRBV4-2 to TRBJ2-7; 9 bases align to TRBD1. Germline CDR1 is LGHNA and CDR2 is YNFKEQ. The CDR3 extends over 17 amino acids. The V and J ends lost 5 bases and 0 bases, in that order; junction bases with no gene match: 11. CDR3 region: CASSATVGQGSSYEQYF. The CDR3 DNA reads TGTGCCAGCAGCGCAACAGTAGGACAGGGGTCCTCCTACGAGCAGTACTTC.

The gene calls are TRBV5-5 and TRBJ1-2, with 7 positions matching TRBD1. Germline V gene sequence: CDR1 SGHKS, CDR2 YYEKEE (reference sequence). There are 16 residues in the CDR3. The V segment lost 2 bases and the J segment 0 bases; nucleotides outside the gene matches: 7. CDR3 sequence (DNA): TGTGCCAGCAGCTTTCAGGGGGGCCCTTCTAACTATGGCTACACCTTC. It codes for CASSFQGGPSNYGYTF.

The V and J genes are TRBV28 and TRBJ1-2; D might be TRBD1 (6 bases). Germline V gene sequence: CDR1 MDHEN, CDR2 SYDVKM. The CDR3 is 15 amino acids. V lost 3 bases and J 1 base, leaving 12 bases between the germline ends. The CDR3 region is CASSFTGMYNYGYTF. For the CDR3, the DNA is TGTGCCAGCAGTTTCACAGGGATGTATAACTATGGCTACACCTTC.